Here is one TCR delta chain with its context. Taking its sample share into account, this clone is large (0.1 to 1%). This receptor's antigen is unknown. Base qualities are not at hand, and no much larger clone is one base apart. The CDR3 starts with the cysteine, ends with the phenylalanine, and has 18 residues. Just the 54-base CDR3 DNA is kept, in frame starting at base 1. The germline V gene yields GEAIGNYY for CDR1 and EKD for CDR2. V and J lose 4 bases and 0 bases, and a span of 23 bases separates them. Pregnant women getting prenatal care were recruited in Kampala, Uganda, and their infants were enrolled; maternal HIV status had to be documented. Families received weekly visits, and collection of infant clinical information, oral swabs and peripheral blood began at 6 weeks of age and continued every 4 months after that. Blood was collected in heparin tubes, and PBMC were isolated by Ficoll-Paque density gradient centrifugation and cryopreserved.

The entry originates in a study of delta chains in infants with herpesvirus infections (dated by TCRdb to 2021 to 2024). A note on the overall study: To characterize gammadelta T cell responses to primary cytomegalovirus (CMV) infection, researchers prospectively followed a birth cohort of Ugandan infants starting at birth. In infants who were infected with CMV after birth, the study searched for a public fetal Vdelta1/Vgamma8 gammadelta TCR clonotype. gammadelta TCRs were sequenced from PBMC obtained from about 19 CMV-infected infants (one congenitally infected) and several CMV-uninfected infants for whom sufficient sample was available. Infant blood samples fell into approximate age groups of 1.5, 4, 8 and 12 months. The previously published Belgian fetal and cord blood gammadelta TCR data were not generated in this cohort and were added only for comparison. General conclusions and limits of the study: The authors noted a small sample size and no race- or environment-matched controls, since nearly all Ugandans acquire CMV before adulthood. The public clonotype might still be present below the detection limit in CMV-uninfected infants. Public-clonotype frequency among Vdelta1 cells appeared to be inversely correlated with age at infection and was observed to decay rapidly, seemingly without persisting beyond about 2 months. The public clonotype was detected only at the first time point after infection and was not found in uninfected infants or in infants infected after 120 days. The public Vdelta1 clonotype was detected in about 20% of the 18 CMV-infected infants, namely three infected postnatally before 120 days of age and the congenitally infected infant.

Libraries came from RT-PCR. To generate TCR cDNA, RNA from PBMC was reverse transcribed using SuperScript II together with primers specific for the gamma chain and the delta chain. Purification of cDNA was performed with AMPure XP beads, after which the cDNA was amplified and indexed with Illumina adapters by means of the Nextera XT Index Kit. Sequencing of the gammadelta TCR libraries was done on an Illumina MiSeq using a V2 300-cycle kit. In the original analysis: Using MiXCR v2.1.12, CDR3 sequences were assembled, and reads were mapped onto D, J and V genes obtained from GenBank. Repertoire analyses of the CDR3 clonotypes were performed with VDJtools v1.2.1. Identical DNA sequences were merged into single rows after TCRdb reprocessed the public reads with CATT. The V and J calls come from TCRdb's annotation, not from the publication. The sample profile shows about 590 delta-chain clones; roughly 19% of them were found once. The ten largest clones add up to about a sixth of the sample.

The source was peripheral blood, collected at time point 2 of longitudinal follow-up. The rearranged segments are TRDV2 and TRDJ1; possibly the D gene is TRDD3, per 6 matching bases. Here the J gene came from matching the DNA to germline, since TCRdb omits it. The source of this sequence is a human donor who was a Ugandan infant, either HIV-exposed or HIV-unexposed (not recorded which). Here the CDR3 is given as CACDTVKGAGEYTDKLIF. The DNA is TGTGCCTGTGATACGGTAAAGGGAGCTGGGGAGTACACCGATAAACTCATCTTT.